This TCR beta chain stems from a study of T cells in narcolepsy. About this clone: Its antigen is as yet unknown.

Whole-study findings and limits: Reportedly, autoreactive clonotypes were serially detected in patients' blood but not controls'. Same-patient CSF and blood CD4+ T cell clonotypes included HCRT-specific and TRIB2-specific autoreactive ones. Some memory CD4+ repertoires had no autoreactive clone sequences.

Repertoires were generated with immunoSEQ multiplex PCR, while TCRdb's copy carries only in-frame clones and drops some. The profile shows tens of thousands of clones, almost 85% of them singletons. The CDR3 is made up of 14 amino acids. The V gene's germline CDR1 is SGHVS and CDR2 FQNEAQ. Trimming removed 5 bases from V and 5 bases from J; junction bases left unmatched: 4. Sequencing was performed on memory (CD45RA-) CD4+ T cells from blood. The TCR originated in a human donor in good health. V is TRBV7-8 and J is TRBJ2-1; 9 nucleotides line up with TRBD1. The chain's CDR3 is CASSPRTGDNEQFF. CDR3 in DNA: TGTGCCAGCAGCCCCCGGACAGGGGACAATGAGCAGTTCTTC.